The 27 T cell receptor beta chains below were found in one sample sequenced in a study of cytomegalovirus exposure and HLA in healthy donors. Primers: 60 Vbeta forward and 13 Jbeta reverse. Only in-frame clones appear in the TCRdb table, and some are missing; sequencing was by immunoSEQ multiplex PCR. The sample includes approximately 170,000 clones, 65% to 80% of them seen just once. Sequenced: PBMCs. The source of these receptors is a man aged 25 to 45 in good health and CMV-seropositive.

This sequence joins TRBV14 and TRBJ1-3; D is unresolved. Trimming took 2 bases from V and 0 from J, leaving 8 bases between them. From germline, CDR1 is SGHDN and CDR2 FVKESK. The CDR3 is made up of 15 amino acids. The CDR3, as DNA: TGTGCCAGCAGCCAACTGAGGGACTCTGGAAACACCATATATTTT. Amino acids: CASSQLRDSGNTIYF.

This rearrangement joins TRBV10-3 to TRBJ1-2; unclear D gene. CDR1 ENHRY and CDR2 SYGVKD come from the germline V gene. Trimming removed 3 bases at V and 8 bases at J, with 10 bases between. CDR3 length: 12 residues. The CDR3 DNA reads as TGTGCCATCAGTGATGCGGCGGCCGGCTACACCTTC. Encoded protein: CAISDAAAGYTF.

CDR3 sequence: CASSLSGQGSIQYF. The CDR3 bases are TGTGCCAGCAGCTTATCGGGACAGGGAAGCATTCAGTACTTC. The V gene is TRBV11-3, the J gene TRBJ2-4; TRBD1 agrees at 9 bases. This CDR3 region has 14 residues. Germline CDR1 SGHNT, CDR2 YENEEA. Trimming removed 2 bases from V and 9 bases from J; junction bases left unmatched: 5.

This chain joins TRBV7-8 and TRBJ2-1, with TRBD1 as a possible D gene (5 bases). This CDR3 is built from 13 residues. Germline V gene sequence: CDR1 SGHVS, CDR2 FQNEAQ. With 1 base removed from V and 9 bases from J, the gap between germline ends came to 10 bases. The CDR3 is CASSLGGRGEQFF. As DNA, the CDR3 is TGTGCCAGCAGCTTAGGCGGAAGGGGTGAGCAGTTCTTC.

V usage is TRBV14 and J usage is TRBJ1-2, with D unresolved. Trimming stripped 4 bases from V and 5 bases from J, with 14 bases between. Germline CDR1 reads SGHDN; CDR2 reads FVKESK. This CDR3 is 14 amino acids long. The CDR3 loop reads CASSRGGGRYGYTF. The CDR3 coding sequence is TGTGCCAGCAGCCGAGGTGGCGGTCGGTATGGCTACACCTTC.

The chain carries TRBV14 and TRBJ2-1; the match to TRBD2 covers 9 bases. Germline CDR1 SGHDN, CDR2 FVKESK. The length of the CDR3 is 15 residues. The J segment lost 4 bases and the V segment lost 1 base, leaving 2 bases of the junction unmatched. As DNA, the CDR3 is TGTGCCAGCAGCCAAGGGACTAGCGTGTACAATGAGCAGTTCTTC. Translated: CASSQGTSVYNEQFF.

This clone occurred once. The chain links TRBV7-2 to TRBJ1-4, with TRBD1 as a possible D gene (5 bases). CDR3 length: 15 residues. Trimming cost V 5 bases and J 3 bases, with 13 bases left between them. Germline-derived CDR1 and CDR2 are SGHTA and FQGNSA. The CDR3 DNA is TGTGCCAGCAGCCCCCAAGGGACTGCTAATGAAAAACTGTTTTTT. Translated, it gives CASSPQGTANEKLFF.

V gene TRBV28 combines with J gene TRBJ2-3; 8 bases agree with TRBD2. Germline CDR1 and CDR2: MDHEN and SYDVKM. This CDR3 is 16 amino acids long. With 4 bases clipped from V and 5 bases from J, the junction kept 11 bases outside the gene matches. CDR3 region: CASSYPTSAVGDTQYF. CDR3 in DNA: TGTGCCAGCAGTTACCCGACTAGCGCGGTAGGAGATACGCAGTATTTT.

The chain carries TRBV7-2 and TRBJ2-5, with D perhaps TRBD1 (6 bases). Germline V gene sequence: CDR1 SGHTA, CDR2 FQGNSA. The CDR3 is made up of 15 amino acids. V was shortened by 6 bases and J by 2 bases, with 16 bases between the two germline ends. This chain's CDR3 is CASSPNGQFQETQYF. CDR3 nucleotide sequence: TGTGCCAGCAGTCCAAACGGACAGTTTCAAGAGACCCAGTACTTC.

This clone was recorded a few times. The chain uses TRBV2 and TRBJ1-5, with D possibly TRBD1 on 6 matching bases. The V gene's germline CDR1 is SNHLY and CDR2 FYNNEI. V lost 1 base to trimming and J lost 6 bases, with 13 bases between them. The CDR3 spans 15 residues. The CDR3 sequence is CASSEGSGGFQPQHF. In DNA, the CDR3 is TGTGCCAGCAGTGAAGGATCGGGGGGCTTTCAGCCCCAGCATTTT.

This clone has more than one count but fewer than ten. The chain joins TRBV25-1 to TRBJ2-7, with TRBD1 identical over 10 bases. CDR1 and CDR2 from the germline V gene are MGHDK and SYGVNS. V trimming: 3 bases; J trimming: 2 bases; junction bases outside the gene matches: 4. There are 15 residues in the CDR3. CDR3 nucleotide sequence: TGTGCCAGCAGTGATGGGACAGGGGTTACCTACGAGCAGTACTTC. This codes for CASSDGTGVTYEQYF.

The sample holds one count of this clone. V usage is TRBV15 and J usage is TRBJ1-5, with D tentatively TRBD1 (6 bases). The V end lost 1 base, the J end lost 7 bases, and 11 bases lay between the germline ends. The CDR3 spans 14 residues. CDR1 is LNHNV and CDR2 is YYDKDF in the germline V gene (reference sequence). Here the CDR3 reads CATSRAGAEQPQHF. The CDR3 DNA reads TGTGCCACCAGCAGAGCAGGGGCGGAACAGCCCCAGCATTTT.

This clone came up a few times. V gene TRBV29-1 combines with J gene TRBJ2-7; TRBD2 agrees at 7 bases. Per germline, CDR1 SQVTM and CDR2 ANQGSEA. V was pared by 1 base and J by 4 bases, with 7 bases of the junction left unmatched. The CDR3 contains 14 residues. The CDR3: CSVEGGEGLYEQYF. CDR3 DNA: TGCAGCGTTGAAGGCGGGGAGGGCCTATACGAGCAGTACTTC.

The chain uses TRBV2 and TRBJ1-2; D is ambiguous. Germline CDR1 SNHLY, CDR2 FYNNEI. The CDR3 consists of 12 residues. V shed 6 bases and J shed 8 bases, with 13 bases lying between them. CDR3 sequence (DNA): TGTGCCAGCAGGAGAACGGAGGAGGGCTACACCTTC. Amino acids: CASRRTEEGYTF.

This chain joins TRBV7-2 and TRBJ1-1, with D possibly matching TRBD1 (5 bases). Per the germline V gene, CDR1 is SGHTA and CDR2 is FQGNSA. The CDR3 covers 13 residues. V lost 5 bases and J lost 7, with 14 bases in between. The CDR3 nucleotides read TGTGCCAGCAGCCTAAGGGGCGGAGATGAAGCTTTCTTT. It codes for CASSLRGGDEAFF. The full variable domain, completed using reference TRBV7-2 and TRBJ1-1, is GAGVSQSPSNKVTEKGKDVELRCDPISGHTALYWYRQSLGQGLEFLIYFQGNSAPDKSGLPSDRFSAERTGGSVSTLTIQRTQQEDSAVYLCASSLRGGDEAFFGQGTRLTVV.

The chain combines TRBV15 with TRBJ2-1, with 10 bases identical to TRBD2. CDR3 size: 17 residues. Looked up from germline, CDR1 is LNHNV and CDR2 is YYDKDF (reference sequence). V was clipped by 2 bases and J by 4 bases; unmatched bases: 8. The CDR3, as DNA: TGTGCCACCAGCAGACGGACTAGCGGAGATAGGTACAATGAGCAGTTCTTC. It specifies CATSRRTSGDRYNEQFF.

The chain links TRBV11-2 to TRBJ2-7, with D perhaps TRBD1 (6 bases). Germline lookup yields CDR1 SGHAT and CDR2 FQNNGV. Trimming pared 1 base from V and 11 bases from J, leaving 15 bases between. This CDR3 region has 13 residues. The CDR3 protein is CASSLGTALLEYF. The CDR3 DNA sequence: TGTGCCAGCAGCTTAGGGACAGCCCTTCTGGAGTACTTC.

V usage is TRBV9 and J usage is TRBJ2-3; 12 bases fit TRBD2. J gave up 5 bases and V 0 bases, and 4 bases lay outside the gene matches. The CDR3 covers 16 residues. Germline CDR1 and CDR2: SGDLS and YYNGEE. The CDR3 protein is CASSVVASGGGDTQYF. The CDR3 bases are TGTGCCAGCAGCGTAGTGGCTAGCGGGGGGGGAGATACGCAGTATTTT.

The chain recombines TRBV29-1 with TRBJ1-1; TRBD1 aligns across 8 bases. The V gene end was trimmed by 5 bases and the J gene end by 1 base; junction bases not matched to a gene: 3. This CDR3 region has 13 residues. Germline CDR1 is SQVTM and CDR2 is ANQGSEA. CDR3: CSVRGQENTEAFF. The CDR3 DNA is TGCAGCGTTAGGGGACAGGAGAACACTGAAGCTTTCTTT.

This chain joins TRBV2 and TRBJ1-5; the match to TRBD1 covers 10 bases. CDR3 length: 13 residues. Unmatched junction bases numbered 5, after V lost 10 bases and J lost 5 bases. Germline CDR1 is SNHLY and CDR2 is FYNNEI. The CDR3 DNA reads as TGTGCCACCGCCGGGACAGGGGATCAGCCCCAGCATTTT. This translates into CATAGTGDQPQHF.

Only a few counts were recorded for this clone. V and J are TRBV30 and TRBJ2-1; D possibly corresponds to TRBD2 (6 bases). The CDR3 has 13 amino acids. Trimming removed 0 bases from V and 5 bases from J, with 8 bases in between. Germline loops: CDR1 GTSNPN, CDR2 SVGIG (reference sequence). In nucleotides, the CDR3 is TGTGCCTGGAGTGTTGGAGGGCACAATGAGCAGTTCTTC. It translates to CAWSVGGHNEQFF.

The chain combines TRBV11-2 with TRBJ2-5; 7 positions match TRBD2. The CDR3 contains 13 residues. V gave up 5 bases and J gave up 4 bases; unmatched junction bases: 4. Germline-derived CDR1 and CDR2 are SGHAT and FQNNGV. Here the CDR3 DNA reads TGTGCCAGCAGCCCTTTAGCGGGAGAGACCCAGTACTTC. It translates to CASSPLAGETQYF.

V is TRBV5-1 and J is TRBJ2-7, with 7 positions matching TRBD1. Germline CDR1 SGHRS, CDR2 YFSETQ. V lost 4 bases and J lost 2; bases outside the gene matches: 9. The CDR3 spans 15 residues. The CDR3 region has the DNA TGCGCCAGCAGCCCCGGGGACAGCCGAGCCTACGAGCAGTACTTC. This translates into CASSPGDSRAYEQYF.

Written as DNA, the CDR3 is TGTGCCAGCAGCTCCCGAGGACCGGCGGGCGAGCAGTACTTC. As protein: CASSSRGPAGEQYF. This chain uses TRBV5-4 with TRBJ2-7, with a possible D match to TRBD2 (5 bases). CDR1 and CDR2 (germline): SGHNT, YYREEE (reference sequence). This CDR3 comprises 14 residues. The V and J ends lost 3 bases and 6 bases respectively, with 16 bases between them.

V and J are TRBV2 and TRBJ1-5, with D hard to call. The CDR3 covers 13 residues. Germline loops: CDR1 SNHLY, CDR2 FYNNEI. V was cut by 4 bases and J by 3 bases, with 7 bases left in between. CDR3 sequence: CASSVSVNQPQHF. The CDR3 region has the DNA TGTGCCAGCAGTGTCAGCGTCAATCAGCCCCAGCATTTT.

The chain joins TRBV5-1 to TRBJ2-1, with TRBD2 matching 12 bases. Looked up from germline, CDR1 is SGHRS and CDR2 is YFSETQ. CDR3 length equals 15 residues. The V gene end was trimmed by 3 bases and the J gene end by 7 bases; junction bases not matched to a gene: 5. CDR3: CASSSSGGAWNEQFF. CDR3 coding DNA: TGCGCCAGCAGCTCTAGCGGGGGGGCATGGAATGAGCAGTTCTTC.

On this clone: Additional DNA sequences in this sample encode the identical CDR3. The chain uses TRBV5-1 and TRBJ1-1, with a tentative D call TRBD1 (5 bases). CDR1 and CDR2 (germline): SGHRS, YFSETQ. The CDR3 contains 13 residues. V was pared by 5 bases and J by 5 bases, with 13 bases between. CDR3 coding DNA: TGCGCCAGCAGTCCCGGGGGAGGGACTGAAGCTTTCTTT. The encoded protein is CASSPGGGTEAFF.